This T cell receptor (beta chain) was profiled in a study of radiotherapy plus CTLA-4 blockade in lung cancer. Generated by immunoSEQ multiplex PCR, the TCRdb table keeps only in-frame clones and is missing some. The table records more than 40,000 clones, roughly four fifths of them present only once. V dropped 6 bases and J dropped 3; count of bases not matched to a gene: 7. This CDR3 is 14 amino acids long. Germline V lookup: CDR1 SQVTM, CDR2 ANQGSEA. The chain recombines TRBV29-1 with TRBJ2-1; TRBD2 matches at 8 bases. This receptor was identified in a human donor with non-small cell lung cancer who had stable disease on radiotherapy plus ipilimumab. The material sequenced was peripheral blood, taken from a patient treated with radiotherapy plus ipilimumab. The CDR3 nucleotides read TGCAGCGTGCAACTAGCGGAAGGCTACAATGAGCAGTTCTTC. It encodes CSVQLAEGYNEQFF.